This passage covers 25 T cell receptor beta chains from one sample sequenced in a study of T cell changes during pregnancy in multiple sclerosis. The data were produced by immunoSEQ multiplex PCR, yet TCRdb's version contains in-frame clones alone and is incomplete. The sample records tens of thousands of clones, 85% to 95% being singletons. The material was CD8+ T cells from peripheral blood mononuclear cells, obtained in the third trimester of pregnancy. Receptors originate from a female donor with multiple sclerosis, enrolled in a pregnancy study.

The rearrangement joins TRBV11-2 to TRBJ2-7; 7 bases match TRBD1. V shed 5 bases and J 3 bases; nucleotides not matched to a gene: 4. Germline lookup yields CDR1 SGHAT and CDR2 FQNNGV. The CDR3 consists of 13 residues. The CDR3 spells CASSAGGDYEQYF. CDR3 nucleotides: TGTGCCAGCAGCGCAGGGGGTGACTACGAGCAGTACTTC.

This sequence joins TRBV5-6 and TRBJ2-7; TRBD1 agrees at 10 bases. Germline V CDR1 and CDR2: SGHDT, YYEEEE. This CDR3 is built from 15 residues. Trimming took 3 bases from V and 2 from J; bases not matched to a gene: 5. CDR3 bases: TGTGCCAGCAGCTCTCCGGGACAGGGGACCTACGAGCAGTACTTC. It encodes CASSSPGQGTYEQYF.

The rearrangement uses TRBV5-1 and TRBJ2-3; tentatively, D is TRBD1 (6 bases). CDR1 SGHRS and CDR2 YFSETQ come from the germline V gene. The length of the CDR3 is 14 residues. The ends were cut back, 3 bases at V and 1 base at J, with 9 bases in the middle. The CDR3 region is CASSSRGRTDTQYF. Written as DNA, the CDR3 is TGCGCCAGCAGCTCCAGGGGTCGCACAGATACGCAGTATTTT.

This clone was recorded once. The chain links TRBV6-5 to TRBJ2-5; D perhaps matches TRBD1 (6 bases). The J call may be in error: the DNA end matches TRBJ2-7 better. From germline, CDR1 is MNHEY and CDR2 SVGAGI. The CDR3 is 13 amino acids. CDR3 sequence: CASSQHHRDEQYF. The CDR3 bases are TGTGCCAGCAGTCAGCATCACAGGGACGAGCAGTACTTC.

V and J are TRBV19 and TRBJ2-7; TRBD2 aligns across 9 bases. This CDR3 has 17 amino acids. Germline values: CDR1 LNHDA, CDR2 SQIVND (reference sequence). J was trimmed by 3 bases and V by 4 bases; bases with no gene match: 13. CDR3 region: CASSTVGKLAGNYEQYF. The CDR3 DNA sequence: TGTGCCAGTAGTACTGTGGGAAAACTAGCGGGCAACTACGAGCAGTACTTC.

The genes are TRBV5-6 and TRBJ2-2, with a weak D call TRBD2 (6 bases). Trimming left V 4 bases short and J 6 bases short, with 16 bases between. The CDR3 contains 15 residues. The germline CDR1 and CDR2 sequences are SGHDT and YYEEEE. CDR3 amino acids: CASSQRLEASGELFF. The CDR3 region has the DNA TGTGCCAGCAGCCAGCGACTAGAGGCCTCCGGGGAGCTGTTTTTT.

This chain joins TRBV2 and TRBJ1-1; D is unclear. Germline CDR1 reads SNHLY; CDR2 reads FYNNEI. V lost 2 bases to trimming and J lost 1 base, with 5 bases between them. The CDR3 totals 13 residues. The CDR3 sequence is CASSERENTEAFF. The CDR3 region has the DNA TGTGCCAGCAGTGAACGGGAGAACACTGAAGCTTTCTTT.

The chain couples TRBV6-5 to TRBJ2-5; perhaps TRBD1 as D (6 bases). V gave up 0 bases and J gave up 2 bases, with 13 bases separating them. This CDR3 has 16 amino acids. Germline V gene sequence: CDR1 MNHEY, CDR2 SVGAGI. The CDR3 DNA is TGTGCCAGCAGTTACTCAGGGACACTGTTTCAAGAGACCCAGTACTTC. It translates to CASSYSGTLFQETQYF.

The rearrangement joins TRBV12-2 to TRBJ2-7; the DNA was not compared with TRBD2, the D call given in the table. TRBV12-2 is marked as a pseudogene. The CDR3 is 15 residues long. The CDR3 sequence is CASRIRLAIVYEQYF. The CDR3 region has the DNA TGTGCAAGTCGCATCCGACTAGCAATCGTCTACGAGCAGTACTTC.

The V and J genes are TRBV10-3 and TRBJ1-5; no clear D gene. V lost 2 bases to trimming and J lost 2 bases, with 10 bases between them. CDR1 is ENHRY and CDR2 is SYGVKD in the germline V gene. This CDR3 has 15 residues. This chain's CDR3 is CAISETEGGNQPQHF. The CDR3 DNA is TGTGCCATCAGTGAGACGGAGGGTGGCAATCAGCCCCAGCATTTT.

This chain connects TRBV9 to TRBJ2-1, with 8 bases fitting TRBD2. Germline trimming cut 3 bases from V and 6 bases from J; bases unmatched to any gene: 5. The CDR3 has 14 residues. Germline V CDR1 and CDR2: SGDLS, YYNGEE. In DNA form, the CDR3 reads TGTGCCAGCAGCGAACTAGCGGTTTTCAATGAGCAGTTCTTC. This translates into CASSELAVFNEQFF.

The rearrangement uses TRBV7-8 and TRBJ1-5; D not resolved. CDR1 is SGHVS, CDR2 FQNEAQ, per germline. The CDR3 contains 14 residues. Deletions cut 5 bases from V and 5 bases from J, with 13 bases between. The CDR3 region has the DNA TGTGCCAGCAGCCCCCGGTTAGATGATCAGCCCCAGCATTTT. Its protein is CASSPRLDDQPQHF.

The rearrangement uses TRBV27 and TRBJ2-7; 7 nucleotides align to TRBD1. The CDR3 has 16 amino acids. Germline CDR1 MNHEY, CDR2 SMNVEV (reference sequence). V lost 7 bases, J lost 0 bases, and 12 bases stayed unmatched. The CDR3 loop is CASTFSAGTASYEQYF. The CDR3 DNA follows: TGTGCCAGCACCTTCTCCGCAGGGACAGCCTCCTACGAGCAGTACTTC.

This clone was observed a single time. At one end, the junction sequence differs from germline, possibly due to a read error. Other DNA sequences from this sample encode an identical CDR3 as well. The chain combines TRBV5-4 with TRBJ2-7; D gene unclear. The germline V gene has CDR1 SGHNT and CDR2 YYREEE (reference sequence). The CDR3 totals 14 residues. In nucleotides, the CDR3 is TGTGCCGGCAGCTTGGGTCGGTTTTCCTACGAGCAGTACTTC. As protein: CAGSLGRFSYEQYF.

J is TRBJ2-1 and V is TRBV9; 10 bases align to TRBD2. The V and J ends lost 0 bases and 5 bases, in that order; junction bases with no gene match: 5. Germline CDR1 SGDLS, CDR2 YYNGEE. CDR3 size: 16 residues. In DNA form, the CDR3 reads TGTGCCAGCAGCGTAGTCCTAGCGGGGGCCCACAATGAGCAGTTCTTC. Protein: CASSVVLAGAHNEQFF. Combining the CDR3 with reference TRBV9 and TRBJ2-1 gives the whole variable domain DSGVTQTPKHLITATGQRVTLRCSPRSGDLSVYWYQQSLDQGLQFLIQYYNGEERAKGNILERFSAQQFPDLHSELNLSSLELGDSALYFCASSVVLAGAHNEQFFGPGTRLTVL.

This sequence joins TRBV28 and TRBJ1-3; the D is unclear. CDR3 size: 12 residues. Germline CDR1 MDHEN, CDR2 SYDVKM. Trimming took 6 bases from V and 0 from J, leaving 3 bases between them. The CDR3 protein is CASSFSGNTIYF. The CDR3 nucleotides read TGTGCCAGCAGCTTCTCTGGAAACACCATATATTTT. Together with reference TRBV28 and TRBJ1-3, the CDR3 gives the full variable domain: DVKVTQSSRYLVKRTGEKVFLECVQDMDHENMFWYRQDPGLGLRLIYFSYDVKMKEKGDIPEGYSVSREKKERFSLILESASTNQTSMYLCASSFSGNTIYFGEGSWLTVV.

The gene calls are TRBV5-1 and TRBJ1-4; TRBD1 aligns across 11 bases. The V gene end was trimmed by 3 bases and the J gene end by 6 bases; junction bases not matched to a gene: 1. This CDR3 has 14 amino acids. The germline V gene encodes CDR1 SGHRS and CDR2 YFSETQ. Here the CDR3 DNA reads TGCGCCAGCAGCTCGGGACAGGGGGATGAAAAACTGTTTTTT. This encodes CASSSGQGDEKLFF.

This chain links TRBV7-6 with TRBJ2-6; D is unresolved. Germline CDR1 SGHVS, CDR2 FNYEAQ. V was trimmed by 2 bases and J by 1 base, leaving 9 bases between them. CDR3 length equals 16 residues. The CDR3 here is CASSLPVTSGANVLTF. CDR3 DNA sequence: TGTGCCAGCAGCTTACCGGTGACTTCTGGGGCCAACGTCCTGACTTTC.

The V and J genes are TRBV7-3 and TRBJ2-1; a possible D gene is TRBD2 (6 bases). The CDR3 spans 15 residues. V lost 5 bases to trimming and J lost 0 bases, with 11 bases between them. The germline V gene has CDR1 SGHTA and CDR2 FQGTGA. The CDR3 DNA follows: TGTGCCAGCAGCGATAGCGGCAACTCCTACAATGAGCAGTTCTTC. Its translation: CASSDSGNSYNEQFF. Looking up the rest from reference TRBV7-3 and TRBJ2-1 gives the full variable domain: GAGVSQTPSNKVTEKGKYVELRCDPISGHTALYWYRQSLGQGPEFLIYFQGTGAADDSGLPNDRFFAVRPEGSVSTLKIQRTERGDSAVYLCASSDSGNSYNEQFFGPGTRLTVL.

The rearrangement uses TRBV9 and TRBJ2-7; D gene uncertain. Germline V gene lookup returns CDR1 SGDLS and CDR2 YYNGEE. This CDR3 spans 14 amino acids. V lost 2 bases and J 2 bases, leaving 11 bases between the germline ends. The DNA for the CDR3 is TGTGCCAGCAGCGTCGGGTGGAGTACCTACGAGCAGTACTTC. Protein product: CASSVGWSTYEQYF.

This chain joins TRBV5-6 and TRBJ2-7, with TRBD1 as a possible D gene (6 bases). CDR1 SGHDT and CDR2 YYEEEE come from the germline V gene. The CDR3 runs to 14 residues. V lost 4 bases and J lost 2, with 13 bases in between. As DNA, the CDR3 is TGTGCCAGCAGCCCAAGACAGGTAGCCTACGAGCAGTACTTC. It specifies CASSPRQVAYEQYF.

The chain has TRBV25-1 and TRBJ2-3; 8 nucleotides align to TRBD2. The germline V gene has CDR1 MGHDK and CDR2 SYGVNS. The CDR3 extends over 18 amino acids. V lost 6 bases and J lost 2; bases outside the gene matches: 16. CDR3 residues: CASRTQNWREANTDTQYF. Here the CDR3 DNA reads TGTGCCAGCAGGACCCAAAACTGGCGGGAGGCCAACACAGATACGCAGTATTTT.

The gene calls are TRBV7-6 and TRBJ2-1; 10 bases are shared with TRBD2. In germline, CDR1 is SGHVS, CDR2 FNYEAQ. The CDR3 contains 16 residues. With V trimmed by 2 bases and J by 7 bases, 8 bases remained unmatched. The CDR3 here is CASSLSISGRENEQFF. The DNA of the CDR3 is TGTGCCAGCAGCTTAAGTATCAGCGGGAGGGAGAATGAGCAGTTCTTC.

The V call is TRBV2, the J call TRBJ2-7; weak D call: TRBD2 (6 bases). Germline lookup yields CDR1 SNHLY and CDR2 FYNNEI. The CDR3 has 11 amino acids. The V end was cut by 7 bases, the J end by 4 bases, with 8 bases between. This CDR3 reads CASTGGYEQYF. Here the CDR3 DNA reads TGTGCCAGCACCGGAGGGTACGAGCAGTACTTC.

The table lists this clone with a count of one. The rearrangement joins TRBV4-1 to TRBJ2-1, with TRBD2 matching over 12 bases. V shed 0 bases, J shed 3 bases, and the junction held 9 bases outside the gene matches. Germline assignment: CDR1 MGHRA and CDR2 YSYEKL. The CDR3 is 19 residues long. This CDR3 is CASSQDGASGRDLYNEQFF. The CDR3 DNA sequence: TGCGCCAGCAGCCAAGACGGAGCTAGCGGGAGGGATCTCTACAATGAGCAGTTCTTC.